This T cell receptor beta chain originates from a study of T-cell memory formation after mild COVID-19. With regard to this clonotype: The target antigen is unknown.

General study results and limits: Among contracting clones, CD4+ were mainly CM/EM and CD8+ enriched in EMRA. Cross-reactive memory apparently joined, as some responding clones appeared in pre-infection memory.

In TCRdb, the 5' RACE reads were re-called with MiXCR into one record per CDR3 protein. The sample shows 350,000 to 550,000 distinct CDR3 sequences, roughly 17% of them seen only once. This CDR3 has 13 amino acids. Trimming removed 5 bases from V and 7 bases from J; junction bases left unmatched: 2. This receptor was taken from a man younger than 35 who had mild COVID-19 (a few samples of this study predate the infection). Cell type and time point are not known. Sequences were obtained from PBMCs or a T cell subset sorted from them (not recorded which). This sequence joins TRBV12-3 or TRBV12-4 and TRBJ1-6; 7 bases agree with TRBD1. The CDR3 DNA reads TGTGCCAGCAGTGAACAGGGGAATTCACCCCTCCACTTT. It translates to CASSEQGNSPLHF.